What follows are 10 T cell receptor beta chains derived from one specimen sequenced in a study of T cells in women clearing cervical HPV infection. TCRdb's copy holds only in-frame clones and misses some; the assay was immunoSEQ multiplex PCR. This repertoire comprises about 46,000 clones; its ten largest clones make up 35% to 40%. Source material: blood buffy coat. These receptors were collected from a woman between 18 and 70 years old with a cervical HPV16 infection that either progressed to CIN3+ or cleared (not recorded which).

Details on this clone: The CDR3 goes on 3 residues after the read ends, and that part is filled in from the germline J gene. This chain joins TRBV19 and TRBJ1-5; D is unresolved. This CDR3 is 13 amino acids long. V gave up 10 bases and J gave up 3 bases, with 13 bases separating them. The germline CDR1 and CDR2 sequences are LNHDA and SQIVND (reference sequence). Here the CDR3 reads CATQEINNQPQHF. The part of the CDR3 DNA that was read is TGTGCCACTCAGGAGATCAACAATCAGCCC.

Remarks on this clone: The read comes to an end 3 residues before the CDR3 does, leaving the germline J gene to fill in the end. The chain links TRBV20-1 to TRBJ1-4; D uncertain. The CDR3 extends over 13 amino acids. V lost 6 bases and J lost 0, with 8 bases in between. The germline V gene has CDR1 DFQATT and CDR2 SNEGSKA (reference sequence). CDR3 protein: CSANSPTNEKLFF. The DNA read from the CDR3 is TGCAGTGCAAACAGTCCAACTAATGAAAAA.

Comment on this clone: The read ends 3 residues shy of where the CDR3 ends; the end is completed using the germline J gene. The chain carries TRBV19 and TRBJ2-3; D uncertain. The CDR3 has 14 amino acids. CDR1 is LNHDA and CDR2 is SQIVND in the germline V gene (reference sequence). The CDR3 spells CASSRRWPNQPQYF. The sequenced part of the CDR3 DNA is TGTGCCAGCAGCAGGCGATGGCCTAATCAGCCG.

With respect to this clone: The CDR3 end falls 3 residues outside the read, so it is completed with the germline J gene. V and J are TRBV11-3 and TRBJ1-1, with a weak D call TRBD1 (5 bases). Germline V gene sequence: CDR1 SGHNT, CDR2 YENEEA. Trimming shortened V by 5 bases and J by 2 bases, and 12 bases separated the two germline ends. The CDR3 sequence is 14 residues long. Partial CDR3 DNA: TGTGCCAGCAGCCCAGACAGCCGTAACACTGAA. Amino acids: CASSPDSRNTE. The full CDR3 sequence reads CASSPDSRNTEAFF.

This CDR3 reads CAWSVGLAASYEQYF. The CDR3 DNA, read in part, is TGTGCCTGGAGTGTCGGACTAGCGGCCTCCTACGAG. The rearrangement joins TRBV30 to TRBJ2-7, with 10 bases aligning to TRBD2. The CDR3 end is not reached by the read, which stops 3 residues before it; the germline J gene fills it in. Germline loops: CDR1 GTSNPN, CDR2 SVGIG (reference sequence). Unmatched junction bases numbered 2, after V lost 0 bases and J lost 0 bases. The CDR3 totals 15 residues.

As concerns this clone: The CDR3 is cut off 3 residues early in the read; its end comes from the germline J gene. This chain connects TRBV7-3 to TRBJ1-5; 9 bases align to TRBD1. The junction had 9 bases not matched to a gene; V was cut back by 4 bases and J by 8 bases. This CDR3 is built from 15 residues. CDR1 and CDR2 from the germline V gene are SGHTA and FQGTGA. The CDR3 sequence is CASSSDLDRGKPQHF. The sequenced CDR3 bases are TGTGCCAGCAGCTCCGATTTGGACAGGGGTAAGCCC.

On this clone: Read data end 3 residues before the CDR3 end; the end is taken from the germline J gene. The chain uses TRBV20-1 and TRBJ2-7; 10 bases align to TRBD2. Germline CDR1 reads DFQATT; CDR2 reads SNEGSKA (reference sequence). V gave up 3 bases and J gave up 3 bases; unmatched junction bases: 5. The CDR3 is made up of 14 amino acids. The CDR3 bases that were read are TGCAGTGCTAGTGGCTCTAGCGGGAGCTACGAG. Its protein is CSASGSSGSYE. The full CDR3 protein reads CSASGSSGSYEQYF.

As concerns this clone: The missing CDR3 end, 3 residues past where the read stops, is filled in from the germline J gene. This sequence joins TRBV20-1 and TRBJ2-1, with TRBD2 matching 12 bases. CDR3 length: 17 residues. The junction had 13 bases not matched to a gene; V was cut back by 5 bases and J by 5 bases. Germline CDR1 reads DFQATT; CDR2 reads SNEGSKA (reference sequence). The part of the CDR3 DNA that was read is TGCAGTGCTCTCCTAGCGGGAGGGCCTGCCCTGAACAATGAG. Its protein is CSALLAGGPALNNE. The full CDR3 protein reads CSALLAGGPALNNEQFF.

As regards this clone: The CDR3 extends 3 residues past the end of the read, so its final part is completed from the germline J gene. The chain recombines TRBV5-1 with TRBJ1-1; D gene ambiguous. Germline-derived CDR1 and CDR2 are SGHRS and YFSETQ. The CDR3 sequence is 11 residues long. Incomplete CDR3 DNA: TGCGCCAGCTTCGGAGGGCAAGAA. Translating gives CASFGGQE. The full CDR3 reads CASFGGQEAFF.

About this clone: The read stops 3 residues short of the end of the CDR3; the missing end is completed from the germline J gene. The V gene is TRBV11-2, the J gene TRBJ2-7; a weak D match, TRBD2 (6 bases). Trimming took off 1 base at V and 6 bases at J, with 13 bases between the two ends. This CDR3 spans 14 amino acids. Germline CDR1 SGHAT, CDR2 FQNNGV. Here the CDR3 reads CASSLGGLIGEQYF. CDR3 DNA, as far as it was read: TGTGCCAGCAGCTTAGGGGGACTCATCGGCGAG.